Listed below are T cell receptor beta chains from one sample, sequenced in a study of blood T cell repertoires in COVID-19. TCRdb's copy holds only in-frame clones and misses some; the assay was immunoSEQ multiplex PCR. The sample consists of about 250,000 clones, approximately 92% of them appearing once. Material for sequencing was PBMCs or T cells enriched from blood (not recorded which). Receptor source: a woman under 30 who had recovered from COVID-19. Each CDR3 is given without its conserved first and last residue. D genes are given only for firm matches.

ASSLAPVSGGAYEQY | TRBD2 | 15 | TRBV7-8
ASSPSAVEQF | NA | 10 | TRBV5-6
ASSETGGARYGYT | TRBD1 | 13 | TRBV9
ASSPLDRPFSGNTIY | TRBD1 | 15 | TRBV27
ASSQDYRGQDGYT | TRBD1 | 13 | TRBV3-1/TRBV3-2
ASRLTGGQETQY | NA | 12 | TRBV19
ASSARAGGPYNEQF | TRBD2 | 14 | TRBV9
ASSHGLAGQETQY | TRBD2 | 13 | TRBV3-1/TRBV3-2
ASSDPGVTEAF | NA | 11 | TRBV3-1/TRBV3-2
ASGLATGELF | TRBD2 | 10 | TRBV3-1/TRBV3-2
ASSLAGIDIQY | NA | 11 | TRBV5-1
SVGRGSYEQY | NA | 10 | TRBV29-1
ATSRSGGGAPDTQY | NA | 14 | TRBV15
ATRDSQTYNSPLH | TRBD1 | 13 | TRBV24-1
ASSDDSSYGYT | NA | 11 | TRBV18
ASSPGTGDSSPLH | TRBD1 | 13 | TRBV6-2/TRBV6-3
AWSTVYYGYT | NA | 10 | TRBV30
ASSDRTGGLDTEAF | TRBD1 | 14 | TRBV2